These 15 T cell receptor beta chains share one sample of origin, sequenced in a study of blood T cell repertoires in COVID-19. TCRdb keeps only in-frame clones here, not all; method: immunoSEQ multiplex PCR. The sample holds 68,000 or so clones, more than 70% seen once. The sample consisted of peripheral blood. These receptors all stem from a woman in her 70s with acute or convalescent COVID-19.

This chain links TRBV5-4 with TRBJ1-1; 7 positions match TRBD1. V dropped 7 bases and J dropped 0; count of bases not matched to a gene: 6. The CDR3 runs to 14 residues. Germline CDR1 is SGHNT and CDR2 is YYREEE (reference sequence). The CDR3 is CASRDRAMNTEAFF. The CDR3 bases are TGTGCCAGCCGCGACAGGGCTATGAACACTGAAGCTTTCTTT. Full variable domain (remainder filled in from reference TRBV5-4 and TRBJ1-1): ETGVTQSPTHLIKTRGQQVTLRCSSQSGHNTVSWYQQALGQGPQFIFQYYREEENGRGNFPPRFSGLQFPNYSSELNVNALELDDSALYLCASRDRAMNTEAFFGQGTRLTVV.

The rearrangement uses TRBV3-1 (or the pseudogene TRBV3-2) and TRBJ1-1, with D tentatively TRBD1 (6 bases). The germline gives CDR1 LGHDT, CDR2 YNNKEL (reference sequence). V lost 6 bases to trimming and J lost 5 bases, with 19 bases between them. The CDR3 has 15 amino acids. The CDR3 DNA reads TGTGCCAGCAGTCCAAACAGGGAAGGGGGAACTGAAGCTTTCTTT. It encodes CASSPNREGGTEAFF.

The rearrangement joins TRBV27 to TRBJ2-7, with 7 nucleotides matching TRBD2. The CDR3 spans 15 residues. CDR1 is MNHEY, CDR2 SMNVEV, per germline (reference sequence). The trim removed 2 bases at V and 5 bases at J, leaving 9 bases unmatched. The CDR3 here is CASSLMSVGRNEQYF. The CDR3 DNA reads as TGTGCCAGCAGTTTAATGAGCGTCGGGAGGAACGAGCAGTACTTC.

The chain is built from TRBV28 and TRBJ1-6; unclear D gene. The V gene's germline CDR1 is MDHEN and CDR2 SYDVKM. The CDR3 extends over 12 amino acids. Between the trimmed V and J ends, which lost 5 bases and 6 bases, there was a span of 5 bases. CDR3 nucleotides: TGTGCCAGCAGTCCTTTTAATTCACCCCTCCACTTT. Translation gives CASSPFNSPLHF.

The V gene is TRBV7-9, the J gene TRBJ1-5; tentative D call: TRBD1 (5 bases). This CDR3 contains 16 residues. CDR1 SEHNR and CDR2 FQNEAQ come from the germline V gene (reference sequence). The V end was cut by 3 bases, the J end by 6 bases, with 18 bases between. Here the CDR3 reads CASSLWVGQGGQPQHF. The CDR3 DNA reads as TGTGCCAGCAGCTTGTGGGTGGGGCAGGGTGGTCAGCCCCAGCATTTT.

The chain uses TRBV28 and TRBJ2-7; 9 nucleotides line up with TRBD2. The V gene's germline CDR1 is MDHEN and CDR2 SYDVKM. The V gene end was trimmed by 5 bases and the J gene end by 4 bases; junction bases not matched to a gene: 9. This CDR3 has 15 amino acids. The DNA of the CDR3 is TGTGCCAGCAGTCCTGCTAGCGGGATCTTGTACGAGCAGTACTTC. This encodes CASSPASGILYEQYF.

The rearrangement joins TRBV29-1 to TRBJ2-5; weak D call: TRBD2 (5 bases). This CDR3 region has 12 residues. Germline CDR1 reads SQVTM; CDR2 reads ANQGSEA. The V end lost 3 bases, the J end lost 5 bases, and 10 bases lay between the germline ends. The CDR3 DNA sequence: TGCAGCGTTGATTCGGGGTGGGAGACCCAGTACTTC. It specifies CSVDSGWETQYF.

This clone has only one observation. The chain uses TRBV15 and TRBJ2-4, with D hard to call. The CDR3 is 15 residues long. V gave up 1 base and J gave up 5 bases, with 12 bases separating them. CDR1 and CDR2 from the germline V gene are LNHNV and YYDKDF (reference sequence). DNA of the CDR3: TGTGCCACCAGCAGAGTGGGTTGGCAGGAAAACATTCAGTACTTC. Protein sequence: CATSRVGWQENIQYF. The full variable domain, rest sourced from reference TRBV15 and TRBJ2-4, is DAMVIQNPRYQVTQFGKPVTLSCSQTLNHNVMYWYQQKSSQAPKLLFHYYDKDFNNEADTPDNFQSRRPNTSFCFLDIRSPGLGDTAMYLCATSRVGWQENIQYFGAGTRLSVL.

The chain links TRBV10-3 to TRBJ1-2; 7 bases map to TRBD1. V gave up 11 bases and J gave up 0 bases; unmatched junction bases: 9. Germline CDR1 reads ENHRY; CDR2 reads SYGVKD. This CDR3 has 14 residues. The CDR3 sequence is CAVHPGQSNYGYTF. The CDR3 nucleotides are TGTGCCGTCCACCCGGGACAGTCTAACTATGGCTACACCTTC.

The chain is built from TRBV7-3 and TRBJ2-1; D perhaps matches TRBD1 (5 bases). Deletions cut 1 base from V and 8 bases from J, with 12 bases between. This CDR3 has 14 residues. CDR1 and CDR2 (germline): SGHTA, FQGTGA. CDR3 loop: CASSLNPGIDEQFF. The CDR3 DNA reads TGTGCCAGCAGCTTAAATCCAGGGATAGATGAGCAGTTCTTC.

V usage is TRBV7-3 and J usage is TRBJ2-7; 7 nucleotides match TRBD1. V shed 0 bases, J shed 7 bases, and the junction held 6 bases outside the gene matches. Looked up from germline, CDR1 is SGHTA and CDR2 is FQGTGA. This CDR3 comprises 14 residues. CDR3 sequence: CASSLTTLTGEQYF. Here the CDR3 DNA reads TGTGCCAGCAGCTTAACAACCCTGACAGGGGAGCAGTACTTC.

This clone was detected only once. The DNA for the CDR3 is TGTGCCAGCGACTGGAGGGGAACTGAAGCTTTCTTT. Amino acid sequence: CASDWRGTEAFF. V is TRBV2 and J is TRBJ1-1; possible D gene TRBD1, 5 bases. This CDR3 has 12 residues. The germline V and J ends were trimmed by 8 bases and 5 bases, with 12 bases remaining between them. Germline V lookup: CDR1 SNHLY, CDR2 FYNNEI. The full variable domain, its missing parts supplied by reference TRBV2 and TRBJ1-1, is EPEVTQTPSHQVTQMGQEVILRCVPISNHLYFYWYRQILGQKVEFLVSFYNNEISEKSEIFDDQFSVERPDGSNFTLKIRSTKLEDSAMYFCASDWRGTEAFFGQGTRLTVV.

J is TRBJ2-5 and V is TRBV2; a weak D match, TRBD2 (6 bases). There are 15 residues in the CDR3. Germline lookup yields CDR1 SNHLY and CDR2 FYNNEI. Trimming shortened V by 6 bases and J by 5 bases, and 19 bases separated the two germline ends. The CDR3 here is CASRQRAGFGETQYF. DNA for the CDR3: TGTGCCAGCAGGCAACGCGCGGGATTTGGCGAGACCCAGTACTTC.

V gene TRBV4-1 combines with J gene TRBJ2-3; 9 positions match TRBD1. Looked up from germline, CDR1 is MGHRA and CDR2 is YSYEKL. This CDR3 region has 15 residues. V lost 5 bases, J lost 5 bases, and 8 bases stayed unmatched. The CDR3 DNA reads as TGCGCCAGCAGCTATACCGGGACAGGGATAGATACGCAGTATTTT. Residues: CASSYTGTGIDTQYF.

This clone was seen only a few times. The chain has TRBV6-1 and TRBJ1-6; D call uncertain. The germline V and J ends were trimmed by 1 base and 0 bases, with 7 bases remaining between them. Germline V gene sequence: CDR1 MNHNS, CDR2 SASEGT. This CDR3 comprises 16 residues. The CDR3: CASSEVPSSYNSPLHF. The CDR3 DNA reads TGTGCCAGCAGTGAAGTTCCGAGCTCCTATAATTCACCCCTCCACTTT.